One and the same sample provided the 21 T cell receptor beta chains below, sequenced in a study of shared clonotypes between healthy human individuals. Profiled with immunoSEQ multiplex PCR; TCRdb holds only in-frame clones, not every one. The sample lists approximately 980,000 clones; 76% were seen once. Sequences were obtained from memory CD4+ T cells sorted from blood. Subset of the sample: CD45RA-negative fraction. The receptors shown here come from a man between 18 and 29 years old in good health.

J is TRBJ2-5 and V is TRBV9; D call uncertain. CDR1 and CDR2 from the germline V gene are SGDLS and YYNGEE. V gave up 1 base and J gave up 1 base, with 11 bases separating them. The CDR3 covers 15 residues. CDR3 protein: CASSVSGQFQETQYF. CDR3 DNA: TGTGCCAGCAGCGTATCTGGGCAGTTCCAAGAGACCCAGTACTTC. The full variable domain, in which reference TRBV9 and TRBJ2-5 provide the parts outside the CDR3, is DSGVTQTPKHLITATGQRVTLRCSPRSGDLSVYWYQQSLDQGLQFLIQYYNGEERAKGNILERFSAQQFPDLHSELNLSSLELGDSALYFCASSVSGQFQETQYFGPGTRLLVL.

The chain links TRBV6-6 to TRBJ1-1, with TRBD1 matching over 7 bases. The CDR3 spans 14 residues. From germline, CDR1 is MNHNY and CDR2 SVGAGI (reference sequence). V lost 6 bases to trimming and J lost 4 bases; unmatched junction nucleotides: 8. The CDR3 loop is CASRYPGGSTEAFF. The CDR3 nucleotides read TGTGCCAGCAGATACCCAGGGGGGAGCACTGAAGCTTTCTTT.

This sequence joins TRBV6-1 and TRBJ2-7, with D uncertain. Looked up from germline, CDR1 is MNHNS and CDR2 is SASEGT. This CDR3 has 11 amino acids. The V end was cut by 3 bases, the J end by 3 bases, with 3 bases between. Written as DNA, the CDR3 is TGTGCCAGCAGTGATTACTACGAGCAGTACTTC. Protein: CASSDYYEQYF.

The J gene is TRBJ1-2, the V gene TRBV2; maybe TRBD1 (5 bases). CDR1 SNHLY and CDR2 FYNNEI come from the germline V gene. This CDR3 is 15 amino acids long. Trimming took 4 bases from V and 0 from J, leaving 12 bases between them. As DNA, the CDR3 is TGTGCCAGCAGTGGAGGGGCCCAGGCTAACTATGGCTACACCTTC. Protein: CASSGGAQANYGYTF.

This sequence joins TRBV18 and TRBJ2-7; 10 bases map to TRBD2. CDR1 is KGHSH and CDR2 is LQKENI in the germline V gene. The CDR3 runs 14 residues. The ends lost 3 bases at V and 6 bases at J; junction bases unmatched: 5. As DNA, the CDR3 is TGTGCCAGCTCACCTCTAGCGGGGGAAAGCGAGCAGTACTTC. As protein: CASSPLAGESEQYF.

A single count supports this clone. V and J are TRBV5-4 and TRBJ2-7; D is ambiguous. Germline CDR1 reads SGHNT; CDR2 reads YYREEE (reference sequence). The CDR3 covers 14 residues. Trimming removed 0 bases at V and 2 bases at J, with 9 bases between. CDR3 sequence reads: CASSLVSPTYEQYF. The CDR3, as DNA: TGTGCCAGCAGCTTGGTCAGCCCAACCTACGAGCAGTACTTC.

This chain links TRBV5-1 with TRBJ1-1, with a possible D match to TRBD1 (6 bases). Germline CDR1 reads SGHRS; CDR2 reads YFSETQ. The CDR3 runs 18 residues. V dropped 0 bases and J dropped 6 bases, with 24 bases sitting between them. CDR3 nucleotide sequence: TGCGCCAGCAGCTTGGCCGAACGCTGGGGGCAGGGGCTTTCTGAAGCTTTCTTT. This translates into CASSLAERWGQGLSEAFF.

This clone was counted a few times. The V call is TRBV30, the J call TRBJ1-5; a possible D gene is TRBD1 (5 bases). Germline V gene lookup returns CDR1 GTSNPN and CDR2 SVGIG (reference sequence). Between the trimmed V and J ends, which lost 5 bases and 7 bases, there was a span of 15 bases. The CDR3 has 13 amino acids. CDR3 sequence reads: CAWAGQGYQPQHF. Here the CDR3 DNA reads TGTGCCTGGGCCGGACAAGGGTACCAGCCCCAGCATTTT.

The chain is built from TRBV15 and TRBJ2-7; the D call may be TRBD1 or TRBD2 (5 bases each). The V gene's germline CDR1 is LNHNV and CDR2 YYDKDF (reference sequence). Trimming stripped 0 bases from V and 6 bases from J, with 15 bases between. This CDR3 has 15 amino acids. In DNA, the CDR3 is TGTGCCACCAGCAGAGATCGAATAGGGGCGGGCGAGCAGTACTTC. Translated, it gives CATSRDRIGAGEQYF.

This chain connects TRBV10-3 to TRBJ1-1, with D uncertain. The V end was cut by 6 bases, the J end by 1 base, with 15 bases between. Germline V lookup: CDR1 ENHRY, CDR2 SYGVKD. The CDR3 contains 15 residues. CDR3 in DNA: TGTGCCATCAGGACGCGACACGAATCGAACACTGAAGCTTTCTTT. This encodes CAIRTRHESNTEAFF.

V is TRBV7-9 and J is TRBJ2-1; TRBD1 matches at 10 bases. Looked up from germline, CDR1 is SEHNR and CDR2 is FQNEAQ (reference sequence). V lost 1 base to trimming and J lost 0 bases; unmatched junction nucleotides: 0. The CDR3 consists of 16 residues. Here the CDR3 DNA reads TGTGCCAGCAGCTTAGGACAGGGGGCCTCCTACAATGAGCAGTTCTTC. Amino acids: CASSLGQGASYNEQFF.

This chain uses TRBV13 with TRBJ1-6; D call uncertain. This CDR3 has 17 residues. Trimming cost V 0 bases and J 0 bases, with 9 bases left between them. The germline gives CDR1 PRHDT, CDR2 FYEKMQ (reference sequence). Here the CDR3 DNA reads TGTGCCAGCAGCTTAGGGACGGGAAGCTCCTATAATTCACCCCTCCACTTT. This codes for CASSLGTGSSYNSPLHF.

Worth noting for this clone: Other DNA sequences in this specimen translate into the identical CDR3. The rearrangement joins TRBV30 to TRBJ1-2, with D unresolved. Germline V lookup: CDR1 GTSNPN, CDR2 SVGIG (reference sequence). The CDR3 is made up of 11 amino acids. V was clipped by 1 base and J by 4 bases, with 4 bases between them. The CDR3 sequence: CAWSESYGYTF. The DNA of the CDR3 is TGTGCCTGGAGTGAGAGCTATGGCTACACCTTC.

The chain is built from TRBV6-1 and TRBJ2-2; the D gene is possibly TRBD2 (6 bases). CDR3 size: 15 residues. V was trimmed by 5 bases and J by 4 bases, leaving 14 bases between them. In germline, CDR1 is MNHNS, CDR2 SASEGT. The CDR3 here is CASSPWDSSTGELFF. Here the CDR3 DNA reads TGTGCCAGCAGTCCATGGGACTCAAGCACCGGGGAGCTGTTTTTT.

The rearrangement links TRBV5-1 to TRBJ1-2, with a possible D match to TRBD1 (5 bases). Per the germline V gene, CDR1 is SGHRS and CDR2 is YFSETQ. The CDR3 runs 16 residues. Trimming removed 0 bases at V and 2 bases at J, with 14 bases between. CDR3 loop: CASSLGAQRGNYGYTF. The DNA for the CDR3 is TGCGCCAGCAGCTTGGGGGCCCAGCGGGGGAACTATGGCTACACCTTC.

This clone was seen just once. The chain recombines TRBV18 with TRBJ2-1, with 14 bases lining up with TRBD2. The CDR3 length is 16 residues. The ends lost 3 bases at V and 7 bases at J; junction bases unmatched: 5. Germline CDR1 KGHSH, CDR2 LQKENI. CDR3 nucleotides: TGTGCCAGCTCACCGCCGGGACTAGCGGGAGTGAATGAGCAGTTCTTC. It specifies CASSPPGLAGVNEQFF.

This CDR3 is CASSDLAGADTQYF. The CDR3 DNA follows: TGTGCCAGCAGCGATCTAGCGGGAGCAGATACGCAGTATTTT. V gene TRBV9 combines with J gene TRBJ2-3; 10 bases are a match to TRBD2. Per the germline V gene, CDR1 is SGDLS and CDR2 is YYNGEE. The V and J ends lost 3 bases and 4 bases, in that order; junction bases with no gene match: 2. The CDR3 loop spans 14 amino acids. The whole variable domain, remainder taken from reference TRBV9 and TRBJ2-3, is DSGVTQTPKHLITATGQRVTLRCSPRSGDLSVYWYQQSLDQGLQFLIQYYNGEERAKGNILERFSAQQFPDLHSELNLSSLELGDSALYFCASSDLAGADTQYFGPGTRLTVL.

This clone was detected only once. The rearrangement uses TRBV18 and TRBJ1-4; the D gene is possibly TRBD1 (5 bases). The V gene's germline CDR1 is KGHSH and CDR2 LQKENI. Between the trimmed V and J ends, which lost 3 bases and 8 bases, there was a span of 16 bases. The CDR3 covers 15 residues. The CDR3 coding sequence is TGTGCCAGCTCACCCATAAGTCAGGGAGACGAAAAACTGTTTTTT. This encodes CASSPISQGDEKLFF.

The V gene is TRBV4-3, the J gene TRBJ2-1; 13 bases are shared with TRBD2. This CDR3 region has 15 residues. Germline V CDR1 and CDR2: LGHNA, YSLEER. J lost 12 bases, V lost 4 bases, and 9 bases had no gene match. The CDR3 nucleotides read TGCGCCAGCAGCCTCCAACTAGCGGGAGGGAGTGGGCAGTTCTTC. Its translation: CASSLQLAGGSGQFF.

The rearrangement joins TRBV30 to TRBJ2-5; the D is unclear. The germline V gene has CDR1 GTSNPN and CDR2 SVGIG (reference sequence). The CDR3 length is 12 residues. The V and J ends lost 2 bases and 5 bases respectively, with 9 bases between them. Here the CDR3 DNA reads TGTGCCTGGAGTCTGGTATCGGAGACCCAGTACTTC. Amino acid sequence: CAWSLVSETQYF.

V is TRBV5-4 and J is TRBJ1-5; possibly TRBD1 for D (6 bases). With 0 bases removed from V and 6 bases from J, the gap between germline ends came to 7 bases. This CDR3 has 13 residues. CDR1 is SGHNT, CDR2 YYREEE, per germline (reference sequence). The CDR3 nucleotides read TGTGCCAGCAGCTTGGAGGGGGGTCAGCCCCAGCATTTT. It translates to CASSLEGGQPQHF. Based on the CDR3 plus reference TRBV5-4 and TRBJ1-5, the full variable domain is ETGVTQSPTHLIKTRGQQVTLRCSSQSGHNTVSWYQQALGQGPQFIFQYYREEENGRGNFPPRFSGLQFPNYSSELNVNALELDDSALYLCASSLEGGQPQHFGDGTRLSIL.